The rows below give T cell receptor beta chains drawn from one sample of a study of graft-versus-host responses after intestinal transplantation. Their target antigens are unknown. The table came from immunoSEQ multiplex PCR; TCRdb's copy has only in-frame clones and leaves some out. The data contain about 82,000 clones, 75% to 95% of them singletons. The sample consisted of unstimulated CD4+ T cells sorted from spleen or lymph node cells, taken before transplant. The source is a human donor who was the organ donor for an intestinal transplant. The CDR3 runs from the conserved cysteine through the conserved F or W. Each record gives: clone size, CDR3 length, D gene, V gene, J gene, CDR3 protein, CDR3 DNA. D genes are given only for firm matches. Not every row has a clone size; where given, it reads once, few, many or a size class.

>once|12|.|TRBV2|TRBJ1-2
CASSDSYFGYTF
TGTGCCAGCAGTGATTCGTACTTTGGCTACACCTTC
>.|13|TRBD1|TRBV29-1|TRBJ2-3
CSASTGVRDTQYF
TGCAGCGCGTCTACAGGGGTGAGAGATACGCAGTATTTT
>.|15|TRBD1|TRBV9|TRBJ2-5
CASSVGRQGAKTQYF
TGTGCCAGCAGCGTAGGTCGGCAGGGGGCTAAGACCCAGTACTTC
>.|16|.|TRBV19|TRBJ1-5
CASSIVGPGGNQPQHF
TGTGCCAGTAGTATTGTCGGACCCGGGGGCAATCAGCCCCAGCATTTT
>.|12|.|TRBV7-9|TRBJ2-2
CASSLQTGELFF
TGTGCCAGCAGCTTACAAACCGGGGAGCTGTTTTTT
>once|14|.|TRBV5-1|TRBJ2-5
CASSSRLSQETQYF
TGCGCCAGCAGCTCCCGACTAAGTCAAGAGACCCAGTACTTC
>.|18|.|TRBV5-5|TRBJ1-1
CASSLKDSPSSPPYEAFF
TGTGCCAGCAGCTTGAAGGACAGCCCTTCTTCCCCCCCCTATGAAGCTTTCTTT
>.|12|TRBD1|TRBV28|TRBJ1-2
CATTGGHYGYTF
TGTGCCACGACAGGGGGCCATTATGGCTACACCTTC
>.|15|TRBD2|TRBV19|TRBJ2-2
CASMERGADTGELFF
TGTGCCAGTATGGAGCGGGGGGCGGACACCGGGGAGCTGTTTTTT
>.|14|TRBD2|TRBV18|TRBJ2-5
CASSPVGGAETQYF
TGTGCCAGCTCACCCGTCGGGGGGGCGGAGACCCAGTACTTC
>.|15|TRBD2|TRBV9|TRBJ2-3
CASGIAGSYTDTQYF
TGTGCCAGCGGGATAGCGGGGTCGTACACAGATACGCAGTATTTT
>.|14|.|TRBV6-1|TRBJ2-7
CASRGLVASYEQYF
TGTGCCAGCAGGGGTTTGGTAGCGTCCTACGAGCAGTACTTC
>.|13|TRBD1|TRBV10-3|TRBJ1-2
CAITEDRVSGYTF
TGTGCCATCACTGAAGACAGGGTTAGTGGCTACACCTTC
>.|18|.|TRBV28|TRBJ2-1
CASRWYRSDSDYYNEQFF
TGTGCCAGCAGGTGGTATCGTAGTGATAGCGACTACTACAATGAGCAGTTCTTC
>.|15|TRBD2|TRBV19|TRBJ2-1
CASSQGSGGNHGQFF
TGTGCCAGTAGTCAAGGTAGCGGGGGTAATCACGGGCAGTTCTTC
>.|13|.|TRBV2|TRBJ2-5
CASVSSIGETQYF
TGTGCCAGTGTTTCTTCCATCGGAGAGACCCAGTACTTC
>few|12|TRBD1|TRBV6-5|TRBJ1-5
CATGTANQPQHF
TGTGCCACCGGGACAGCCAATCAGCCCCAGCATTTT
>once|16|.|TRBV5-1|TRBJ2-2
CASSLDGSPSSGELFF
TGCGCCAGCAGCTTGGACGGCTCTCCTAGTTCCGGGGAGCTGTTTTTT